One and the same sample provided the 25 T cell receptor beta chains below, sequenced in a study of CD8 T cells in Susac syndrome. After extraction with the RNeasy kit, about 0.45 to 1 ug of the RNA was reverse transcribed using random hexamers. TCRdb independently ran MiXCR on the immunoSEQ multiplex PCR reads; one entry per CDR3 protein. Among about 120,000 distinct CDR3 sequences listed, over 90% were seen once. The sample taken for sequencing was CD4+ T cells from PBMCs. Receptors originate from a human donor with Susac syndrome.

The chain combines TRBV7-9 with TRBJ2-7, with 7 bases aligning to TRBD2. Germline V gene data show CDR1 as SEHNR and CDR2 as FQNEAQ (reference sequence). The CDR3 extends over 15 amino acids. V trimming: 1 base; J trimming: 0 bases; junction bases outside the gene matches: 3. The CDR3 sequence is CASSLDWTSSYEQYF. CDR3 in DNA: TGTGCCAGCAGCTTAGACTGGACTAGCTCCTACGAGCAGTACTTC.

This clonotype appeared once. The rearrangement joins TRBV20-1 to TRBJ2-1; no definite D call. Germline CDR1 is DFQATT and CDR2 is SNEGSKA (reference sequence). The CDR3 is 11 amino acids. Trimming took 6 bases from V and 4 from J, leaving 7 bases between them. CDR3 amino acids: CSAETYNEQFF. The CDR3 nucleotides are TGCAGTGCCGAGACTTACAATGAGCAGTTCTTC.

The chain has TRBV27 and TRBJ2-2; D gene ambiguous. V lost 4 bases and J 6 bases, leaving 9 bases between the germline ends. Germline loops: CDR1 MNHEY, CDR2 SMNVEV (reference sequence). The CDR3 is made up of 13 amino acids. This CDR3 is CASSSKGPGELFF. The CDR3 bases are TGTGCCAGCAGTTCGAAAGGGCCCGGGGAGCTGTTTTTT.

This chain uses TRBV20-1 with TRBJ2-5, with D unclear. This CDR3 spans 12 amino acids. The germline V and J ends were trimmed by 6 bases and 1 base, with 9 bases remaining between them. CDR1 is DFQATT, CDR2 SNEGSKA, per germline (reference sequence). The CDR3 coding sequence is TGCAGTGCCTCCGGGCTCCAAGAGACCCAGTACTTC. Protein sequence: CSASGLQETQYF.

In nucleotides, the CDR3 is TGTGCCAGCAGCAACAATGAGCAGTTCTTC. It codes for CASSNNEQFF. This chain uses TRBV12-3 or TRBV12-4 with TRBJ2-1; D remains ambiguous. The CDR3 totals 10 residues. The V gene lost 6 bases and the J gene lost 5 bases, with 2 bases spanning the gap.

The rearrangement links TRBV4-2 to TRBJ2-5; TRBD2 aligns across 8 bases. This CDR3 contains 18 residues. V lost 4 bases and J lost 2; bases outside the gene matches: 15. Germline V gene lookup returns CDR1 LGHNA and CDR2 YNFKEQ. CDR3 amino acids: CASSLAGNAQWSQETQYF. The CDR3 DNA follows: TGTGCCAGCAGCCTAGCGGGAAACGCCCAGTGGTCGCAAGAGACCCAGTACTTC.

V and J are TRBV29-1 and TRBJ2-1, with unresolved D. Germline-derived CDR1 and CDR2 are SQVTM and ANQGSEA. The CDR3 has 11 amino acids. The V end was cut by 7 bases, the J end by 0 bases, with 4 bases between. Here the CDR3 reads CSAVSYNEQFF. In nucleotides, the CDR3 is TGCAGCGCGGTCTCCTACAATGAGCAGTTCTTC.

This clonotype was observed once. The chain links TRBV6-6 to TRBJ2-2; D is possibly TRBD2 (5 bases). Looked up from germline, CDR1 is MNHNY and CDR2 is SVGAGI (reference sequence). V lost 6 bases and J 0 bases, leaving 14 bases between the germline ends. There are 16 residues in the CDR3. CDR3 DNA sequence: TGTGCCAGCAGCCCGGGGAGTGGATCGAACACCGGGGAGCTGTTTTTT. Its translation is CASSPGSGSNTGELFF.

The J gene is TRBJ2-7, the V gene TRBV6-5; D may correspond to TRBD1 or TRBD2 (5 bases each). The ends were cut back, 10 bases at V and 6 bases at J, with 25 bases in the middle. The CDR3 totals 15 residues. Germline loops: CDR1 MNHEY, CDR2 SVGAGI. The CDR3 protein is CAISRPGTRPVEQYF. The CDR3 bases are TGTGCCATCTCTCGACCGGGGACCCGGCCCGTCGAGCAGTACTTC.

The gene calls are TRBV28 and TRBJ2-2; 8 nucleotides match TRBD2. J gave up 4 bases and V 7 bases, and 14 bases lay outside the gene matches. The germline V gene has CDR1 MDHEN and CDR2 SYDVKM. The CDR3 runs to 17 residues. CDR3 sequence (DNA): TGTGCCAGCACCCCCCGGGGCGGGAGGCCGTTCACCGGGGAGCTGTTTTTT. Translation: CASTPRGGRPFTGELFF.

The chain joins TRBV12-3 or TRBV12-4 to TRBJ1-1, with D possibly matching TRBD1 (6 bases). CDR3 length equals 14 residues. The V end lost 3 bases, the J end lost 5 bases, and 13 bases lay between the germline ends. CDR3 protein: CASSFRGGQTEAFF. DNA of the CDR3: TGTGCCAGCAGTTTCAGGGGTGGACAAACTGAAGCTTTCTTT.

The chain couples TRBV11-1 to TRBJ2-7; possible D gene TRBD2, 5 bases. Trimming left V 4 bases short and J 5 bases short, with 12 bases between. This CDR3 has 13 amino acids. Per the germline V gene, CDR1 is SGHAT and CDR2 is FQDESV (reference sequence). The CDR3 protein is CASSSRGTHEQYF. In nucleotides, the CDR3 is TGTGCCAGCAGCTCCCGGGGTACGCACGAGCAGTACTTC.

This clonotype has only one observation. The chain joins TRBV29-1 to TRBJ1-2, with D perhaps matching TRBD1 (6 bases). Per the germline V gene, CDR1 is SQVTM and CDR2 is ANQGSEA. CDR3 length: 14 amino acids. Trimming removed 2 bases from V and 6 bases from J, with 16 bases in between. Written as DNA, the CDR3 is TGCAGCGTTGAATATTGGGGGGCATCCGATGGCTACACCTTC. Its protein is CSVEYWGASDGYTF.

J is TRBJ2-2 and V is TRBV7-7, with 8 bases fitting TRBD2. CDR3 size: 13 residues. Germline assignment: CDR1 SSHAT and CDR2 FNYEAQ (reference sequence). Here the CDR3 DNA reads TGTGCTGTCGGACTAGCCGCAAGCGGGGAGCTGTTTTTT. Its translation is CAVGLAASGELFF. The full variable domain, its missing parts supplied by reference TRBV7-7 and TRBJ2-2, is GAGVSQSPRYKVTKRGQDVTLRCDPISSHATLYWYQQALGQGPEFLTYFNYEAQPDKSGLPSDRFSAERPEGSISTLTIQRTEQRDSAMYRCAVGLAASGELFFGEGSRLTVL.

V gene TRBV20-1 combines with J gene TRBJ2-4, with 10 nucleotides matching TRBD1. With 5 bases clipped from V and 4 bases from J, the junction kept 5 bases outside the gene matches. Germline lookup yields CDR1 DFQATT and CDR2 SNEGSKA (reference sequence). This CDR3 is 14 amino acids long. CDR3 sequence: CSAGDRGSKNIQYF. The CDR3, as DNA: TGCAGTGCTGGGGACAGGGGTTCAAAAAACATTCAGTACTTC.

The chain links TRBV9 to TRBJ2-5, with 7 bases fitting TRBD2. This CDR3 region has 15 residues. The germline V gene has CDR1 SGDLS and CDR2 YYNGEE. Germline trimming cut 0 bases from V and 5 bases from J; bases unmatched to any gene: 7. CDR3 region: CASSVVGGSSETQYF. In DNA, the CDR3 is TGTGCCAGCAGCGTAGTGGGCGGGAGTTCGGAGACCCAGTACTTC. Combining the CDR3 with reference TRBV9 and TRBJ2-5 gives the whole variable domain DSGVTQTPKHLITATGQRVTLRCSPRSGDLSVYWYQQSLDQGLQFLIQYYNGEERAKGNILERFSAQQFPDLHSELNLSSLELGDSALYFCASSVVGGSSETQYFGPGTRLLVL.

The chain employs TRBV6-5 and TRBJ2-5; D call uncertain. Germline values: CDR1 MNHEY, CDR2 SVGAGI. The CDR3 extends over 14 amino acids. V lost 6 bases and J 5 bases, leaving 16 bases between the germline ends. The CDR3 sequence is CASSLGRQGETQYF. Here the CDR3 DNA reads TGTGCCAGCAGCCTTGGACGCCAAGGCGAGACCCAGTACTTC.

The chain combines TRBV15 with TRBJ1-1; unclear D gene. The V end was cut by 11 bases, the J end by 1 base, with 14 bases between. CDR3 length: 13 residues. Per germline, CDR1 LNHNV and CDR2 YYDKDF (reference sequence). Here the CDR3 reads CASSRPPNTEAFF. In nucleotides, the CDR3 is TGTGCCTCTTCCCGGCCTCCGAACACTGAAGCTTTCTTT.

CDR3 nucleotide sequence: TGTGCCAGCAGCAGGCGAGCGGGAGGATACGAGCAGTACTTC. Translating gives CASSRRAGGYEQYF. The chain has TRBV11-2 and TRBJ2-7; 9 bases match TRBD2. In germline, CDR1 is SGHAT, CDR2 FQNNGV. CDR3 length equals 14 residues. The ends lost 5 bases at V and 4 bases at J; junction bases unmatched: 6.

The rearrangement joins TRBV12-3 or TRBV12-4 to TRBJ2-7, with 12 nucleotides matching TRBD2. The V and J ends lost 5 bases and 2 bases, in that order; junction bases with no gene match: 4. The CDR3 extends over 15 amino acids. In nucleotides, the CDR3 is TGTGCCAGCAGTGACTCTAGCGGGAGGGCCTACGAGCAGTACTTC. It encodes CASSDSSGRAYEQYF.

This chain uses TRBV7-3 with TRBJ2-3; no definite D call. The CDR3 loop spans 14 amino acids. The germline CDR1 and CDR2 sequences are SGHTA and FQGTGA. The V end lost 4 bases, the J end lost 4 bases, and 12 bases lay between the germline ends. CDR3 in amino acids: CASSSPLRPDTQYF. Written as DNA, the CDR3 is TGTGCCAGCAGCTCTCCTCTTCGGCCAGATACGCAGTATTTT.

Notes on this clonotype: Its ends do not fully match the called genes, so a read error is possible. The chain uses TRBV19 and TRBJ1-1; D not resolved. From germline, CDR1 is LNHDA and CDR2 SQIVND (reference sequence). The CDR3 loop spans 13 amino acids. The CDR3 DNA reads TGTGCCAGTAGTCTAGACATTTCTACTGAAGCTTTCTTT. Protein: CASSLDISTEAFF.

The CDR3 reads CASRNSGGGNQPQHF. The CDR3 region has the DNA TGTGCCAGCAGAAATTCGGGGGGTGGCAATCAGCCCCAGCATTTT. This chain links TRBV27 with TRBJ1-5; perhaps TRBD1 as D (5 bases). CDR1 and CDR2 (germline): MNHEY, SMNVEV (reference sequence). Trimming pared 6 bases from V and 2 bases from J, leaving 14 bases between. This CDR3 contains 15 residues.

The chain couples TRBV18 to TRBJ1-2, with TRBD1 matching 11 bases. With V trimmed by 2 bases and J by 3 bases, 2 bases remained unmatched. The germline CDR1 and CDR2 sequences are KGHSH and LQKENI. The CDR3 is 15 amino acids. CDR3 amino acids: CASSPAGQGDYGYTF. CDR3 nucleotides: TGTGCCAGCTCACCAGCGGGACAGGGGGACTATGGCTACACCTTC.

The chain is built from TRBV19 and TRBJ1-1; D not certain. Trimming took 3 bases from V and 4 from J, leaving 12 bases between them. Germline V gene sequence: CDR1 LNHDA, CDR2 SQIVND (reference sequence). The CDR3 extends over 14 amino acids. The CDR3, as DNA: TGTGCCAGTAGTATCGCGCCGGGGATCACTGAAGCTTTCTTT. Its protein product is CASSIAPGITEAFF.